This T cell receptor beta chain was captured by sequencing in a study of follicular helper T cells after annual influenza vaccination. Sample time point: 2013-2014 season, 7 days after vaccination. Subjects lived in the community and lacked influenza vaccine within the prior 6 months. Germline CDR1 reads LGHNA; CDR2 reads YSLEER. Deletions cut 0 bases from V and 8 bases from J, with 11 bases between. CDR3 size: 14 residues. Generated by immunoSEQ multiplex PCR, the TCRdb table keeps only in-frame clones and is missing some. The repertoire includes nearly 9,000 clones, more than 80% of them detected once, and around 3.1% sits in the top ten.

The specimen comprised CXCR5+ CD38- circulating T follicular helper cells from blood, sampled 7 days after influenza vaccination. As for subset: circulating Tfh, non-naive CD4+CXCR5+PD-1+ (ICOS+CD38+ or ICOS-CD38-). The clonotype was recovered from an adult who received the influenza vaccine. The rearrangement uses TRBV4-3 and TRBJ2-4; the D gene is possibly TRBD2 (5 bases). Here the CDR3 DNA reads TGCGCCAGCAGCCAAGATGGAGGTGGGGACATTCAGTACTTC. Translating it yields CASSQDGGGDIQYF.